Following are 21 T cell receptor beta chains from one sample sequenced in a study of long-term antiretroviral therapy in people with HIV (dated by TCRdb to between 2020 and 2023). The immunoSEQ hsTCRB v3.0 assay was used at survey level resolution to sequence the TRB variable region. The table was pulled from immuneACCESS by TCRdb, which kept in-frame rearrangements only. Such tables lose some clones; where checked, under half of the loss comes from unresolved V genes, and the rest has no known cause. Within this sample are some 35,000 clones, with roughly 74% of them counted one time only. The ten largest clones take up roughly 3.5% of the sample. The material sequenced was unsorted PBMCs, taken 3 years after starting antiretroviral therapy. Source of these receptors: a man aged 50-60 years with HIV.

The chain recombines TRBV6-5 with TRBJ2-1; no reliable D call. The CDR3 consists of 13 residues. Germline assignment: CDR1 MNHEY and CDR2 SVGAGI. The V end was cut by 2 bases, the J end by 4 bases, with 6 bases between. CDR3 region: CASSYGAYNEQFF. The CDR3 bases are TGTGCCAGCAGTTACGGAGCTTACAATGAGCAGTTCTTC.

The chain has TRBV5-1 and TRBJ2-2; the match to TRBD1 covers 9 bases. V shed 1 base and J 6 bases; nucleotides not matched to a gene: 10. CDR3 length: 17 amino acids. Germline CDR1 is SGHRS and CDR2 is YFSETQ. This CDR3 reads CASSLSLRTGVAGELFF. In nucleotides, the CDR3 is TGCGCCAGCAGCTTGTCGCTACGGACAGGGGTTGCCGGGGAGCTGTTTTTT.

This chain links TRBV20-1 with TRBJ1-3; D gene unclear. The CDR3 spans 11 residues. CDR1 is DFQATT and CDR2 is SNEGSKA in the germline V gene (reference sequence). Trimming removed 1 base at V and 7 bases at J, with 5 bases between. CDR3: CSARVDNTIYF. The CDR3 coding sequence is TGCAGTGCTAGAGTAGACAACACCATATATTTT.

The V gene is TRBV9, the J gene TRBJ2-3; the D gene could be TRBD1 or TRBD2 (5 bases each). The CDR3 is 15 amino acids. Trimming took off 0 bases at V and 1 base at J, with 9 bases between the two ends. Germline lookup yields CDR1 SGDLS and CDR2 YYNGEE. The CDR3, as DNA: TGTGCCAGCAGCGTAGATTTGGGGGGCACAGATACGCAGTATTTT. Its translation: CASSVDLGGTDTQYF.

This clone was observed a handful of times. The rearrangement uses TRBV28 and TRBJ2-7; the D gene could be TRBD1 or TRBD2 (5 bases each). The CDR3 has 15 amino acids. V gave up 4 bases and J gave up 0 bases, with 13 bases separating them. Per the germline V gene, CDR1 is MDHEN and CDR2 is SYDVKM. CDR3 loop: CASSSPGASSYEQYF. The CDR3 DNA sequence: TGTGCCAGCAGTTCCCCCGGGGCCAGCTCCTACGAGCAGTACTTC.

The J gene is TRBJ2-5, the V gene TRBV28; D is tentatively TRBD1 or TRBD2 (5 bases each). Looked up from germline, CDR1 is MDHEN and CDR2 is SYDVKM. The V end was cut by 8 bases, the J end by 2 bases, with 15 bases between. This CDR3 has 14 amino acids. The CDR3 spells CASFRVRGQETQYF. The CDR3, as DNA: TGTGCCAGCTTCAGGGTGAGAGGGCAAGAGACCCAGTACTTC.

The DNA of the CDR3 is TGTGCCAGCAGCGTAGCTCAGGTACTAGCGGGGGGCAACAATGAGCAGTTCTTC. Translation: CASSVAQVLAGGNNEQFF. The rearrangement joins TRBV9 to TRBJ2-1, with 12 positions matching TRBD2. Per the germline V gene, CDR1 is SGDLS and CDR2 is YYNGEE. The CDR3 sequence is 18 residues long. J was trimmed by 5 bases and V by 0 bases; bases with no gene match: 9.

V usage is TRBV29-1 and J usage is TRBJ2-1; 13 nucleotides agree with TRBD2. The CDR3 runs to 16 residues. Germline V gene lookup returns CDR1 SQVTM and CDR2 ANQGSEA. V shed 8 bases and J 7 bases; nucleotides not matched to a gene: 14. CDR3 in DNA: TGCAGCTCCCGGACTAGCGGGAGAGGGAGATGGAATGAGCAGTTCTTC. It encodes CSSRTSGRGRWNEQFF.

The V gene is TRBV6-6, the J gene TRBJ1-5; D call uncertain. Between the trimmed V and J ends, which lost 5 bases and 6 bases, there was a span of 11 bases. CDR1 and CDR2 from the germline V gene are MNHNY and SVGAGI (reference sequence). The CDR3 totals 13 residues. The chain's CDR3 is CASSQLPSQPQHF. Written as DNA, the CDR3 is TGTGCCAGCAGTCAACTCCCCAGTCAGCCCCAGCATTTT.

This rearrangement joins TRBV9 to TRBJ1-1; 7 bases align to TRBD1. Germline-derived CDR1 and CDR2 are SGDLS and YYNGEE. The CDR3 contains 13 residues. Germline trimming cut 5 bases from V and 10 bases from J; bases unmatched to any gene: 11. As DNA, the CDR3 is TGTGCCAGCAGTGACGCCGGGACAGCGATAGCTTTCTTT. Translated, it gives CASSDAGTAIAFF. Full variable domain (remainder filled in from reference TRBV9 and TRBJ1-1): DSGVTQTPKHLITATGQRVTLRCSPRSGDLSVYWYQQSLDQGLQFLIQYYNGEERAKGNILERFSAQQFPDLHSELNLSSLELGDSALYFCASSDAGTAIAFFGQGTRLTVV.

For the CDR3, the DNA is TGTGCCTGGAGTCCCGGGACAGTCACAGATACGCAGTATTTT. It is translated as CAWSPGTVTDTQYF. The V and J genes are TRBV30 and TRBJ2-3; 7 bases fit TRBD1. CDR1 is GTSNPN and CDR2 is SVGIG in the germline V gene (reference sequence). The V segment lost 2 bases and the J segment 2 bases; nucleotides outside the gene matches: 4. The CDR3 length is 14 residues.

J is TRBJ2-7 and V is TRBV29-1; possibly TRBD2 for D (6 bases). This CDR3 spans 16 amino acids. Germline assignment: CDR1 SQVTM and CDR2 ANQGSEA. Trimming removed 4 bases from V and 5 bases from J, with 24 bases in between. CDR3 region: CSVVTAGRSWQDEQYF. The CDR3 DNA sequence: TGCAGCGTTGTGACGGCCGGGAGAAGCTGGCAAGACGAGCAGTACTTC.

This sequence joins TRBV27 and TRBJ2-7; a weak D match, TRBD2 (5 bases). The germline V gene has CDR1 MNHEY and CDR2 SMNVEV (reference sequence). The CDR3 is 15 amino acids. The germline V and J ends were trimmed by 6 bases and 3 bases, with 18 bases remaining between them. CDR3 bases: TGTGCCAGCAGCCTCGAGGGTTCCTACGTCTACGAGCAGTACTTC. It codes for CASSLEGSYVYEQYF.

The V gene is TRBV5-1, the J gene TRBJ2-3; 9 bases align to TRBD2. CDR3 length: 16 amino acids. V shed 0 bases, J shed 4 bases, and the junction held 6 bases outside the gene matches. In germline, CDR1 is SGHRS, CDR2 YFSETQ. The CDR3 protein is CASSLEGSGGPDTQYF. CDR3 in DNA: TGCGCCAGCAGCTTGGAGGGTAGCGGGGGTCCAGATACGCAGTATTTT.

The V gene is TRBV13, the J gene TRBJ2-3; D possibly uses TRBD1 or TRBD2 (5 bases each). The CDR3 totals 18 residues. The germline V and J ends were trimmed by 1 base and 2 bases, with 19 bases remaining between them. Germline CDR1 reads PRHDT; CDR2 reads FYEKMQ (reference sequence). CDR3: CASSLAFGTSRVTDTQYF. CDR3 coding DNA: TGTGCCAGCAGCTTAGCCTTTGGGACGTCAAGGGTCACAGATACGCAGTATTTT.

The genes are TRBV7-2 and TRBJ1-1, with D possibly matching TRBD1 (6 bases). CDR1 and CDR2 from the germline V gene are SGHTA and FQGNSA. The CDR3 is 15 amino acids. V lost 1 base to trimming and J lost 1 base, with 10 bases between them. CDR3 sequence reads: CASSLGGGANTEAFF. CDR3 sequence (DNA): TGTGCCAGCAGCTTAGGAGGGGGGGCGAACACTGAAGCTTTCTTT.

The gene calls are TRBV18 and TRBJ2-1; perhaps TRBD2 as D (6 bases). This CDR3 spans 13 amino acids. Germline V CDR1 and CDR2: KGHSH, LQKENI. Trimming pared 3 bases from V and 10 bases from J, leaving 13 bases between. CDR3 DNA sequence: TGTGCCAGCTCACCGATGACTAGTAGGGAGCAGTTCTTC. Protein product: CASSPMTSREQFF. Together with reference TRBV18 and TRBJ2-1, the CDR3 gives the full variable domain: NAGVMQNPRHLVRRRGQEARLRCSPMKGHSHVYWYRQLPEEGLKFMVYLQKENIIDESGMPKERFSAEFPKEGPSILRIQQVVRGDSAAYFCASSPMTSREQFFGPGTRLTVL.

The rearrangement uses TRBV7-2 and TRBJ2-2, with D maybe TRBD2 (7 bases). The V and J ends lost 8 bases and 15 bases respectively, with 25 bases between them. This CDR3 comprises 14 residues. The germline V gene encodes CDR1 SGHTA and CDR2 FQGNSA. DNA of the CDR3: TGTGCCAGCTCGGTTGTGGGGGGGCGCGCCGAGTTGTTTTTT. This sequence encodes CASSVVGGRAELFF.

The V and J genes are TRBV11-2 and TRBJ1-6; no reliable D call. From germline, CDR1 is SGHAT and CDR2 FQNNGV. The CDR3 extends over 15 amino acids. The V end lost 5 bases, the J end lost 1 base, and 9 bases lay between the germline ends. CDR3 residues: CASSLTISYNSPLHF. CDR3 DNA sequence: TGTGCCAGCAGCCTTACAATATCCTATAATTCACCCCTCCACTTT.

The chain is built from TRBV2 and TRBJ1-4; 9 bases are a match to TRBD1. Trimming at V came to 8 bases and at J to 4 bases, leaving 5 bases not matched to a gene. The CDR3 totals 14 residues. Germline V gene sequence: CDR1 SNHLY, CDR2 FYNNEI. In DNA, the CDR3 is TGTGCCAGCGGGGACAGGGCCTTTAATGAAAAACTGTTTTTT. This sequence encodes CASGDRAFNEKLFF.

This clone was seen more than once but under ten times. The V call is TRBV7-2, the J call TRBJ2-4; D may be TRBD1 or TRBD2 (5 bases each). The V end lost 1 base, the J end lost 9 bases, and 16 bases lay between the germline ends. Germline V gene sequence: CDR1 SGHTA, CDR2 FQGNSA. CDR3 length: 15 amino acids. CDR3 protein: CASSLGGARVGIQYF. The CDR3 DNA reads as TGTGCCAGCAGCTTAGGAGGGGCGAGGGTTGGCATTCAGTACTTC.